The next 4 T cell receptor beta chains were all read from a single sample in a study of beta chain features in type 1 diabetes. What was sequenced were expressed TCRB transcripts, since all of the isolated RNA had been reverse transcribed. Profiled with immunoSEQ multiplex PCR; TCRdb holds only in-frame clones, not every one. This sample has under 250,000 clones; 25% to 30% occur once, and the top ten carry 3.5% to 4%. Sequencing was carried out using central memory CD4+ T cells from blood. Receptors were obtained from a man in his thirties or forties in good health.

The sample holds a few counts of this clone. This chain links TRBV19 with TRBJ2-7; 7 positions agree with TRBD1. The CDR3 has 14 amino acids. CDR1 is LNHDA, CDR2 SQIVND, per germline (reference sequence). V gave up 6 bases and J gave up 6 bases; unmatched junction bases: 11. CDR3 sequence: CASSLHDRVVEQYF. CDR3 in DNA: TGTGCCAGTAGCCTACACGACAGGGTGGTCGAGCAGTACTTC.

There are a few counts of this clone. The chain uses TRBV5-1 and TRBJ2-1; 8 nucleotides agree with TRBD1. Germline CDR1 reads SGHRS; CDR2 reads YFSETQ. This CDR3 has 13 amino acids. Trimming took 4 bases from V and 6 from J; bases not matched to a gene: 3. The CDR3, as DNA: TGCGCCAGCAGCGGACAGGGCTCCAATGAGCAGTTCTTC. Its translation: CASSGQGSNEQFF.

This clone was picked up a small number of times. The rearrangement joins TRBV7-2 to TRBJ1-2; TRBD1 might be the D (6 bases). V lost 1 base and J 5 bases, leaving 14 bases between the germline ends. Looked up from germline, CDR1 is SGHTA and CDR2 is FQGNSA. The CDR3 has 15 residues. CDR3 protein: CASSLGGITGYGYTF. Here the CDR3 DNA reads TGTGCCAGCAGCTTAGGCGGGATCACAGGGTATGGCTACACCTTC.

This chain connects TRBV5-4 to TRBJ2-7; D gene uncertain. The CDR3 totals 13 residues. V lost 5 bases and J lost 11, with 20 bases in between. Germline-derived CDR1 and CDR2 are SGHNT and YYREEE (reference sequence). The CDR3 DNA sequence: TGTGCCAGCAGACGAGAGACTGTGGCCCTGGAGTACTTC. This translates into CASRRETVALEYF.